These 24 T cell receptor beta chains came from one sample sequenced in a study of T-cell reconstitution after alpha-beta-depleted transplantation in children. Unique molecular identifiers were built into the TCRbeta library. In TCRdb, the PCR reads were re-called with MiXCR into one record per CDR3 protein. The sample holds hundreds of thousands of distinct CDR3 sequences, 15% to 20% seen once. The material sequenced was PBMCs from the stem cell graft donor, taken from the stem cell graft. Receptors originate from a human donor who donated a stem cell graft to a child with acute myeloid leukemia.

This rearrangement joins TRBV5-1 to TRBJ2-1; 7 nucleotides agree with TRBD1. The junction had 7 bases not matched to a gene; V was cut back by 1 base and J by 0 bases. CDR1 and CDR2 (germline): SGHRS, YFSETQ. The CDR3 is 17 residues long. CDR3 loop: CASSLNRDSDSYNEQFF. As DNA, the CDR3 is TGCGCCAGCAGCTTGAACCGGGACAGCGACTCCTACAATGAGCAGTTCTTC.

The genes are TRBV12-3 or TRBV12-4 and TRBJ1-2; TRBD1 might be the D (6 bases). This CDR3 region has 15 residues. Deletions cut 7 bases from V and 3 bases from J, with 18 bases between. The DNA of the CDR3 is TGTGCCAGCACCCGTCGGGGGGCAGGAGACTATGGCTACACCTTC. Translating it yields CASTRRGAGDYGYTF.

This chain uses TRBV12-3 or TRBV12-4 with TRBJ2-5; D may be TRBD1 (6 bases). The CDR3 spans 19 residues. The V gene lost 5 bases and the J gene lost 4 bases, with 29 bases spanning the gap. The DNA of the CDR3 is TGTGCCAGCAGTAAAGATGACAGGCACCCAAAGCGTGACCCAGAGACCCAGTACTTC. This codes for CASSKDDRHPKRDPETQYF.

This clonotype was detected ten times or more. The rearrangement joins TRBV20-1 to TRBJ1-1; D unclear. The germline V gene encodes CDR1 DFQATT and CDR2 SNEGSKA (reference sequence). The V end lost 2 bases, the J end lost 2 bases, and 9 bases lay between the germline ends. The CDR3 is 13 residues long. The CDR3 protein is CSARKVHNTEAFF. The CDR3, as DNA: TGCAGTGCTAGAAAGGTTCACAACACTGAAGCTTTCTTT.

A few counts support this clonotype. The V and J genes are TRBV28 and TRBJ2-7; tentatively, D is TRBD2 (5 bases). The V end lost 6 bases, the J end lost 0 bases, and 9 bases lay between the germline ends. In germline, CDR1 is MDHEN, CDR2 SYDVKM. CDR3 length: 13 residues. The CDR3 sequence is CASRLEDSYEQYF. DNA for the CDR3: TGTGCCAGCAGACTAGAGGACTCCTACGAGCAGTACTTC. The variable domain in full, with the rest retrieved from reference TRBV28 and TRBJ2-7, is DVKVTQSSRYLVKRTGEKVFLECVQDMDHENMFWYRQDPGLGLRLIYFSYDVKMKEKGDIPEGYSVSREKKERFSLILESASTNQTSMYLCASRLEDSYEQYFGPGTRLTVT.

This chain links TRBV12-3 or TRBV12-4 with TRBJ2-1; 8 nucleotides line up with TRBD2. V was pared by 6 bases and J by 0 bases, with 4 bases of the junction left unmatched. This CDR3 contains 15 residues. CDR3 sequence (DNA): TGTGCCAGCAGGGCTCGGGGGGGCTCCTACAATGAGCAGTTCTTC. It translates to CASRARGGSYNEQFF.

This clonotype was observed at least ten times. This chain links TRBV20-1 with TRBJ2-5; 7 bases are a match to TRBD2. This CDR3 is 13 amino acids long. Per the germline V gene, CDR1 is DFQATT and CDR2 is SNEGSKA (reference sequence). V lost 1 base to trimming and J lost 3 bases; unmatched junction nucleotides: 2. The CDR3 DNA reads TGCAGTGCTAGAGGGGGGGGAAAAGAGACCCAGTACTTC. Encoded protein: CSARGGGKETQYF.

This clonotype was observed at least ten times. This chain connects TRBV7-2 to TRBJ1-1; 8 nucleotides match TRBD1. V dropped 5 bases and J dropped 7; count of bases not matched to a gene: 9. The germline V gene encodes CDR1 SGHTA and CDR2 FQGNSA. The CDR3 runs to 14 residues. Here the CDR3 DNA reads TGTGCCAGCAGCAAAGAGACAGGGACAGGTGAAGCTTTCTTT. Amino acids: CASSKETGTGEAFF.

The chain links TRBV5-1 to TRBJ1-4; TRBD1 might be the D (5 bases). Germline CDR1 reads SGHRS; CDR2 reads YFSETQ. The CDR3 has 16 residues. The V and J ends lost 0 bases and 8 bases respectively, with 17 bases between them. CDR3 in DNA: TGCGCCAGCAGCTTGGCCGGGGGGAACATTGGCGAAAAACTGTTTTTT. Translation gives CASSLAGGNIGEKLFF. Supplemented by reference TRBV5-1 and TRBJ1-4, the full variable domain reads KAGVTQTPRYLIKTRGQQVTLSCSPISGHRSVSWYQQTPGQGLQFLFEYFSETQRNKGNFPGRFSGRQFSNSRSEMNVSTLELGDSALYLCASSLAGGNIGEKLFFGSGTQLSVL.

This clonotype was seen at least ten times. This chain's CDR3 is CASSDVGRLVYTF. In nucleotides, the CDR3 is TGCGCCAGCAGTGATGTGGGGCGGCTAGTCTACACCTTC. J is TRBJ1-2 and V is TRBV10-2, with a weak D call TRBD1 (5 bases). In germline, CDR1 is WSHSY, CDR2 SAAADI. The CDR3 totals 13 residues. V dropped 3 bases and J dropped 10 bases, with 15 bases sitting between them.

The chain uses TRBV7-9 and TRBJ2-1, with D possibly matching TRBD1 (6 bases). The J call may be mistaken, given a closer DNA end match to TRBJ2-7. The CDR3 sequence is 15 residues long. Germline V gene sequence: CDR1 SEHNR, CDR2 FQNEAQ (reference sequence). The CDR3 DNA follows: TGTGCCAGCAGCTTCCCTGGGGGCTGGAACAATGAGCAGTACTTC. Protein product: CASSFPGGWNNEQYF.

As for this clonotype: A much larger clone differs from this one at a single base, so this may be a read error. The chain employs TRBV20-1 and TRBJ2-1; TRBD2 might be the D (5 bases). Germline V gene data show CDR1 as DFQATT and CDR2 as SNEGSKA (reference sequence). Deletions cut 1 base from V and 14 bases from J, with 12 bases between. The length of the CDR3 is 11 residues. DNA of the CDR3: TGCAGTGCTAGAGCGCGGGCCAAGGAGTTCTTC. The encoded protein is CSARARAKEFF.

The chain is built from TRBV6-2 or TRBV6-3 and TRBJ2-6; D is unclear. Trimming cost V 6 bases and J 0 bases, with 6 bases left between them. The CDR3 contains 14 residues. CDR1 MNHEY and CDR2 SVGEGT come from the germline V gene. CDR3 in amino acids: CASSHYSGANVLTF. CDR3 nucleotides: TGTGCCAGCAGCCATTACTCTGGGGCCAACGTCCTGACTTTC.

Of note for this clonotype: A read error may explain this, as a much larger clone is one base away. V gene TRBV29-1 combines with J gene TRBJ2-5; TRBD2 matches 8 bases. The CDR3 has 12 amino acids. The ends lost 7 bases at V and 6 bases at J; junction bases unmatched: 7. Germline V gene data show CDR1 as SQVTM and CDR2 as ANQGSEA. CDR3 nucleotides: TGCAGCGCGGGACTAGTGGAACAGACCCAGTACTTC. The encoded protein is CSAGLVEQTQYF.

This clonotype was counted a few times. The J gene is TRBJ2-2, the V gene TRBV11-2; weak D call: TRBD2 (6 bases). The CDR3 extends over 13 amino acids. Germline values: CDR1 SGHAT, CDR2 FQNNGV. V shed 6 bases and J shed 9 bases, with 14 bases lying between them. As DNA, the CDR3 is TGTGCCAGCAGGCGACTAGTTCTCCGGGAGCTGTTTTTT. It translates to CASRRLVLRELFF. Using reference TRBV11-2 and TRBJ2-2 for the parts outside the CDR3, the full variable domain is EAGVAQSPRYKIIEKRQSVAFWCNPISGHATLYWYQQILGQGPKLLIQFQNNGVVDDSQLPKDRFSAERLKGVDSTLKIQPAKLEDSAVYLCASRRLVLRELFFGEGSRLTVL.

The chain links TRBV29-1 to TRBJ2-6; 8 bases agree with TRBD2. Germline CDR1 SQVTM, CDR2 ANQGSEA. V lost 6 bases, J lost 1 base, and 11 bases stayed unmatched. This CDR3 region has 17 residues. CDR3 residues: CSVAGGPERSGANVLTF. The CDR3 nucleotides are TGCAGCGTGGCGGGGGGTCCCGAGCGTTCTGGGGCCAACGTCCTGACTTTC.

The genes are TRBV11-2 and TRBJ2-7; 10 bases match TRBD2. Germline values: CDR1 SGHAT, CDR2 FQNNGV. This CDR3 has 15 amino acids. The V gene end was trimmed by 0 bases and the J gene end by 4 bases; junction bases not matched to a gene: 3. The CDR3 bases are TGTGCCAGCAGCTTAGACACTAGCGGGGTATACGAGCAGTACGTC. This sequence encodes CASSLDTSGVYEQYV.

In this sample, this clonotype turned up a few times. The chain is built from TRBV12-3 or TRBV12-4 and TRBJ1-5; TRBD1 matches at 8 bases. V shed 8 bases, J shed 6 bases, and the junction held 12 bases outside the gene matches. The CDR3 runs 15 residues. The CDR3 DNA reads as TGTGCCAGCGGGCTCACAGGGGGATCAGGTCAGCCCCAGCATTTT. Amino acid sequence: CASGLTGGSGQPQHF.

The table lists this clonotype with a few counts. The rearrangement uses TRBV20-1 and TRBJ1-5; D call uncertain. From germline, CDR1 is DFQATT and CDR2 SNEGSKA (reference sequence). This CDR3 contains 14 residues. The germline V and J ends were trimmed by 3 bases and 5 bases, with 14 bases remaining between them. The CDR3 loop is CSASLFGQYQPQHF. In DNA form, the CDR3 reads TGCAGTGCTAGCCTCTTCGGGCAGTATCAGCCCCAGCATTTT.

This clonotype was detected a few times. V gene TRBV4-3 combines with J gene TRBJ2-7; D possibly matches TRBD1 or TRBD2 (5 bases each). With 5 bases removed from V and 6 bases from J, the gap between germline ends came to 14 bases. The CDR3 is made up of 13 amino acids. CDR1 is LGHNA and CDR2 is YSLEER in the germline V gene. The CDR3 DNA sequence: TGCGCCAGCAGCTCCAGGGACCGGGCCGAGCAGTACTTC. The encoded protein is CASSSRDRAEQYF.

Only a few counts were recorded for this clonotype. The chain joins TRBV4-3 to TRBJ1-5, with a tentative D call TRBD1 (5 bases). Germline loops: CDR1 LGHNA, CDR2 YSLEER. Trimming took off 0 bases at V and 4 bases at J, with 13 bases between the two ends. This CDR3 is built from 16 residues. The CDR3 nucleotides are TGCGCCAGCAGCCAAGAGTGGCCAGGGCCTAATCAGCCCCAGCATTTT. Encoded protein: CASSQEWPGPNQPQHF.

This chain joins TRBV20-1 and TRBJ2-1; 8 bases fit TRBD2. The J segment lost 8 bases and the V segment lost 0 bases, leaving 21 bases of the junction unmatched. The CDR3 spans 19 residues. The germline V gene encodes CDR1 DFQATT and CDR2 SNEGSKA (reference sequence). The CDR3 loop reads CSAREESRGAPSGQDEQFF. The CDR3 DNA reads TGCAGTGCTAGAGAGGAATCGCGGGGGGCGCCTTCAGGGCAGGATGAGCAGTTCTTC.

This clonotype has just a few counts. This sequence joins TRBV9 and TRBJ1-2; the D gene is possibly TRBD1 (5 bases). Trimming shortened V by 4 bases and J by 6 bases, and 16 bases separated the two germline ends. Germline V gene sequence: CDR1 SGDLS, CDR2 YYNGEE. CDR3 size: 14 residues. CDR3 loop: CASSLQDTIDGYTF. CDR3 sequence (DNA): TGTGCCAGCAGCCTCCAGGACACAATAGATGGCTACACCTTC. Full variable domain (remainder filled in from reference TRBV9 and TRBJ1-2): DSGVTQTPKHLITATGQRVTLRCSPRSGDLSVYWYQQSLDQGLQFLIQYYNGEERAKGNILERFSAQQFPDLHSELNLSSLELGDSALYFCASSLQDTIDGYTFGSGTRLTVV.

This clonotype has more than one count but fewer than ten. The V gene is TRBV20-1, the J gene TRBJ2-4; D perhaps matches TRBD1 (6 bases). Trimming removed 3 bases at V and 6 bases at J, with 21 bases between. This CDR3 spans 16 amino acids. The germline gives CDR1 DFQATT, CDR2 SNEGSKA (reference sequence). The chain's CDR3 is CSARYTHREEVNIQYF. The CDR3, as DNA: TGCAGTGCTAGGTATACCCACAGGGAAGAGGTAAACATTCAGTACTTC.